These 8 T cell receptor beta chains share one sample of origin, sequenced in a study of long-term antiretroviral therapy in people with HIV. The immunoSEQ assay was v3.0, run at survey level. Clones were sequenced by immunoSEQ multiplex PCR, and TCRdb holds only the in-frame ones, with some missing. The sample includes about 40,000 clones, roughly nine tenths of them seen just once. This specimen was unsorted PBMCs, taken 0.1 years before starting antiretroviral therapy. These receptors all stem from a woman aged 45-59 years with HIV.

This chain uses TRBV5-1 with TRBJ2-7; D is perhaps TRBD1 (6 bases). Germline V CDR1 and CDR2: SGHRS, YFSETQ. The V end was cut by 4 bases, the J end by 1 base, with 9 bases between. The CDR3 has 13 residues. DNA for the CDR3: TGCGCCAGCAGCCAAGGACAGTCCTACGAGCAGTACTTC. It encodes CASSQGQSYEQYF.

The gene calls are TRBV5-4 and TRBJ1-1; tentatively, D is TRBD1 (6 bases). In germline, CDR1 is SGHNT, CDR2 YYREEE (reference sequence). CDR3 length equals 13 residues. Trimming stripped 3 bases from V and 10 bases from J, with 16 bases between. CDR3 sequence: CASSSQGPLGAFF. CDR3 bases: TGTGCCAGCAGCTCACAGGGCCCCTTGGGAGCTTTCTTT. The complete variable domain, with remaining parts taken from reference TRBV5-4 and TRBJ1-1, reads ETGVTQSPTHLIKTRGQQVTLRCSSQSGHNTVSWYQQALGQGPQFIFQYYREEENGRGNFPPRFSGLQFPNYSSELNVNALELDDSALYLCASSSQGPLGAFFGQGTRLTVV.

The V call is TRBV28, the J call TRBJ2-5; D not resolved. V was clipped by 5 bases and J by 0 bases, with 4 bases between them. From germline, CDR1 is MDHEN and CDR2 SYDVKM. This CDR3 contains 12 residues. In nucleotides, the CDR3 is TGTGCCAGCAGTGTGTACCAAGAGACCCAGTACTTC. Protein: CASSVYQETQYF.

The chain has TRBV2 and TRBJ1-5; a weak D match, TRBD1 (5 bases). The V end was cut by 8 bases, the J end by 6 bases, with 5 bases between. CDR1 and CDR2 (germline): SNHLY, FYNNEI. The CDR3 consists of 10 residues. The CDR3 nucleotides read TGTGCCAGCGGGGGTCAGCCCCAGCATTTT. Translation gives CASGGQPQHF.

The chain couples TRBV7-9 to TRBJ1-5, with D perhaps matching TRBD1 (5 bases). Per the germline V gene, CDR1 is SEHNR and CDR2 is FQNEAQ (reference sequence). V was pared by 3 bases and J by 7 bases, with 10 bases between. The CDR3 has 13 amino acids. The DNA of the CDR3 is TGTGCCAGCAGCTTTTCCGGGGACCAGCCCCAGCATTTT. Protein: CASSFSGDQPQHF.

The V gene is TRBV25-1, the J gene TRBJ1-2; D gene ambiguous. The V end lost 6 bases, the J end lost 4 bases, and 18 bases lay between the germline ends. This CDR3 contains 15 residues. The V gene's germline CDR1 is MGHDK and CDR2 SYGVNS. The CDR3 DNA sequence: TGTGCCAGCAGCATTCCCGGGGAAGGAGCCTATGGCTACACCTTC. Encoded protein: CASSIPGEGAYGYTF.

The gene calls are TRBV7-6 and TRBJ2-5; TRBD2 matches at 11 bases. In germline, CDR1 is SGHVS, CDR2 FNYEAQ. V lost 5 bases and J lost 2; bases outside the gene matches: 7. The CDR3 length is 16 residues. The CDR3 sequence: CASSGTSGGIQETQYF. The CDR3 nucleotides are TGTGCCAGCAGCGGAACTAGCGGGGGTATTCAAGAGACCCAGTACTTC.

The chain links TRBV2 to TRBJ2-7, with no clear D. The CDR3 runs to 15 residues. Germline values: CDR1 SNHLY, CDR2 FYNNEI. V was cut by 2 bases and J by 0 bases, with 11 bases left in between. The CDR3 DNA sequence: TGTGCCAGCAGTGAAACCTCTAAAATCTCCTACGAGCAGTACTTC. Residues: CASSETSKISYEQYF.